Included here is one TCR beta chain sequence, with context. The data were taken from a study of blood T cell repertoires in COVID-19. Study as a whole: Sites in the United States, Italy and Spain provided acute and convalescent COVID-19 samples.

Data came from immunoSEQ multiplex PCR; TCRdb stores just in-frame clones and leaves some out. The data hold over 150,000 clones, with just under 90% observed a single time. V was shortened by 4 bases and J by 3 bases, with 6 bases between the two germline ends. The CDR3 has 12 amino acids. The germline V gene encodes CDR1 ENHRY and CDR2 SYGVKD. The sequenced sample was peripheral blood. This TCR was recovered from a woman aged 18-35 years who had recovered from COVID-19. This sequence joins TRBV10-3 and TRBJ1-2; perhaps TRBD1 as D (6 bases). For the CDR3, the DNA is TGTGCCATCAGTGGGACAGACTATGGCTACACCTTC. As protein: CAISGTDYGYTF.